The sequence of this T cell receptor (beta chain) was determined in a study of blood T cell repertoires in COVID-19. Across the study: Whether acute or convalescent, the COVID-19 samples came from the United States, Italy and Spain. T cells, B-cell-depleted T cells, or PBMCs provided the cDNA or gDNA that served as material.

TCRdb's copy holds only in-frame clones and misses some; the assay was immunoSEQ multiplex PCR. The sample lists about 180,000 clones, 80% to 90% seen once, with approximately 11% in the top ten. CDR3 length: 12 amino acids. Germline V gene lookup returns CDR1 SGHRS and CDR2 YFSETQ. The V gene lost 5 bases and the J gene lost 4 bases, with 9 bases spanning the gap. The sequenced sample consisted of peripheral blood. This rearrangement joins TRBV5-1 to TRBJ2-5; maybe TRBD2 (5 bases). The sequence came from a human donor with active or convalescent COVID-19. The donor label of this sample is uncertain. CDR3 in amino acids: CASRPEGETQYF. The CDR3 DNA reads TGCGCCAGCAGGCCTGAGGGAGAGACCCAGTACTTC.